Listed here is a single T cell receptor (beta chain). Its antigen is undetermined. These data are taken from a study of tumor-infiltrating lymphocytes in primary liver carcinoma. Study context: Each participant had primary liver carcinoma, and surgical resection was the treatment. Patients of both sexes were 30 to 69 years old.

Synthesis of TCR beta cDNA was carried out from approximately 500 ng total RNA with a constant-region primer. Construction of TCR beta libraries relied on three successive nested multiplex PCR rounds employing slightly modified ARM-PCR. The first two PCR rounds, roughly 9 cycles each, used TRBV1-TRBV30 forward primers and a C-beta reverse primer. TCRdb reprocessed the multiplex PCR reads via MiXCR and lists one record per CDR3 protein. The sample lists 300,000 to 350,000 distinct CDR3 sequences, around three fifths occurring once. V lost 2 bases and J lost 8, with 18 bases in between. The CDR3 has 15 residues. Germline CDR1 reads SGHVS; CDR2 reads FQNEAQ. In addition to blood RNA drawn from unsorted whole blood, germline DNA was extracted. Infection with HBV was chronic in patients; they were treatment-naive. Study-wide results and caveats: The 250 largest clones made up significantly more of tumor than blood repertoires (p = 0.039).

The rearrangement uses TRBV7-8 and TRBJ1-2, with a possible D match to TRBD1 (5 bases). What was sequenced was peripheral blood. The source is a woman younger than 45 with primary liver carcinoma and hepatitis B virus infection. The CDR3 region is CASSLSSGAEGGYTF. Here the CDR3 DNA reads TGTGCCAGCAGCTTATCGTCGGGAGCAGAGGGGGGCTACACCTTC.